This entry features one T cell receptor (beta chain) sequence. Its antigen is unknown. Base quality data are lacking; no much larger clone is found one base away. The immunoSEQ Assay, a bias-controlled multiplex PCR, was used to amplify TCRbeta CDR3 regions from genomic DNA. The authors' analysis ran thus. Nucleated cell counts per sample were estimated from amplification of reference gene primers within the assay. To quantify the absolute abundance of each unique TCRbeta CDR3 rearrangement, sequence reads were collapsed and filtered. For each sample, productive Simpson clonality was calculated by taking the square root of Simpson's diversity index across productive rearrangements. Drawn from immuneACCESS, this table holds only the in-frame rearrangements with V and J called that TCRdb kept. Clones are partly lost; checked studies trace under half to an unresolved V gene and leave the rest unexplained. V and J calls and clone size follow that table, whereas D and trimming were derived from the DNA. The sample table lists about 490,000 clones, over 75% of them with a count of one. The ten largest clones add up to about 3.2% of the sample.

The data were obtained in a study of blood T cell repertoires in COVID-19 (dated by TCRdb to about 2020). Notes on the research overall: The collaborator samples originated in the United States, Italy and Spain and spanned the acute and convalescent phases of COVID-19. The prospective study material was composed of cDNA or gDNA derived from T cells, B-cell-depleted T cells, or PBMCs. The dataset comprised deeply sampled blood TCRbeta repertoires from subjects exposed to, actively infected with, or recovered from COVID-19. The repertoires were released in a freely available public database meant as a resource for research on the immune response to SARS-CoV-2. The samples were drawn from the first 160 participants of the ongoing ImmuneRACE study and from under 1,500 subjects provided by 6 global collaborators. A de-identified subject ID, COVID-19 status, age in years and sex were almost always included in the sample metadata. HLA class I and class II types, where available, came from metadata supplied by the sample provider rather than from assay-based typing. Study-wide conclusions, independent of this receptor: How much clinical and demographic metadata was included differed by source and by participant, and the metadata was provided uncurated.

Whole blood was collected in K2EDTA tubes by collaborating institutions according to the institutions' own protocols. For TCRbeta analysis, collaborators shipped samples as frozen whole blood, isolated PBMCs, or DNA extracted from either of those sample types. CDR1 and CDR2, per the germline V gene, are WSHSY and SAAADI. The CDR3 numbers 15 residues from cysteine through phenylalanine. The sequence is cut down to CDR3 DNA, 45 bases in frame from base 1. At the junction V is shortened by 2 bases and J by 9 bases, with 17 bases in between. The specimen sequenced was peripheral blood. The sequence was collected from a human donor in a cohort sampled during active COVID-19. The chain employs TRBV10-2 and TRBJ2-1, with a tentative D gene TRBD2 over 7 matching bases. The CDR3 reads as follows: CASSEIGGGPSEQFF. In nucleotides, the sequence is TGCGCCAGCAGTGAGATAGGGGGAGGGCCAAGTGAGCAGTTCTTC.